Following are 18 T cell receptor beta chains from one sample sequenced in a study of T cells after yellow fever vaccination. One entry per CDR3 protein results from TCRdb running MiXCR on the 5' RACE reads. The table records about 310,000 distinct CDR3 sequences, more than 3% of them present only once. Sequenced material: PBMCs, taken on the day of the yellow fever booster vaccination. The receptors here all came from a young man who received the YFV17D yellow fever vaccine.

This clonotype showed up many times. The chain employs TRBV5-1 and TRBJ2-1; tentative D call: TRBD2 (6 bases). This CDR3 contains 12 residues. Germline assignment: CDR1 SGHRS and CDR2 YFSETQ. V was shortened by 5 bases and J by 9 bases, with 12 bases between the two germline ends. The CDR3 coding sequence is TGCGCCAGCAGACAGACGGGGGTTGAGCAGTTCTTC. As protein: CASRQTGVEQFF.

This clonotype has at least ten counts. CDR3 in amino acids: CASSQDVANYGYTF. CDR3 coding DNA: TGCGCCAGCAGCCAAGATGTCGCTAACTATGGCTACACCTTC. V and J are TRBV4-3 and TRBJ1-2, with D hard to call. CDR1 LGHNA and CDR2 YSLEER come from the germline V gene. The CDR3 loop spans 14 amino acids. The V end was cut by 0 bases, the J end by 0 bases, with 5 bases between.

V usage is TRBV6-6 and J usage is TRBJ2-7; D gene uncertain. This CDR3 has 15 residues. The V gene's germline CDR1 is MNHNY and CDR2 SVGAGI (reference sequence). Trimming removed 0 bases at V and 0 bases at J, with 9 bases between. CDR3 in amino acids: CASSYSLSSSYEQYF. The CDR3 DNA is TGTGCCAGCAGTTACTCTCTCTCGAGCTCCTACGAGCAGTACTTC.

This clonotype was seen only a few times. V usage is TRBV2 and J usage is TRBJ1-6; unclear D gene. V was clipped by 5 bases and J by 5 bases, with 10 bases between them. This CDR3 has 14 amino acids. Germline CDR1 and CDR2: SNHLY and FYNNEI. The CDR3 nucleotides read TGTGCCAGCAGTCTGGACGGGGATAATTCACCCCTCCACTTT. Translating it yields CASSLDGDNSPLHF.

This clonotype has at least ten counts. This chain connects TRBV4-1 to TRBJ2-5; no clear D. Deletions cut 3 bases from V and 2 bases from J, with 10 bases between. The germline CDR1 and CDR2 sequences are MGHRA and YSYEKL. This CDR3 comprises 14 residues. The CDR3 DNA is TGCGCCAGCAGCCAGACGGGTCTTCAAGAGACCCAGTACTTC. It specifies CASSQTGLQETQYF.

The chain uses TRBV12-3 or TRBV12-4 and TRBJ2-2; TRBD1 matches 8 bases. The CDR3 loop spans 14 amino acids. V shed 6 bases, J shed 9 bases, and the junction held 9 bases outside the gene matches. The CDR3 protein is CASRLGQGRRELFF. In nucleotides, the CDR3 is TGTGCCAGCAGACTCGGACAGGGAAGGCGGGAGCTGTTTTTT.

This clonotype appeared many times. The chain is built from TRBV7-9 and TRBJ2-1; the match to TRBD2 covers 12 bases. Trimming at V came to 6 bases and at J to 2 bases, leaving 5 bases not matched to a gene. This CDR3 is 16 amino acids long. Germline CDR1 reads SEHNR; CDR2 reads FQNEAQ (reference sequence). The CDR3 DNA reads TGTGCCAGCAGACCCGGACTAGCGGGGCCCTACAATGAGCAGTTCTTC. Translation: CASRPGLAGPYNEQFF. The entire variable domain, with the rest obtained from reference TRBV7-9 and TRBJ2-1, is as follows: DTGVSQNPRHKITKRGQNVTFRCDPISEHNRLYWYRQTLGQGPEFLTYFQNEAQLEKSRLLSDRFSAERPKGSFSTLEIQRTEQGDSAMYLCASRPGLAGPYNEQFFGPGTRLTVL.

This clonotype has ten or more counts. The chain carries TRBV12-3 or TRBV12-4 and TRBJ2-4; TRBD1 agrees at 8 bases. CDR3 length: 16 residues. The V and J ends lost 3 bases and 0 bases, in that order; junction bases with no gene match: 4. DNA for the CDR3: TGTGCCAGCAGTTTTCGACAGGGGAGAGCCAAAAACATTCAGTACTTC. Residues: CASSFRQGRAKNIQYF.

The chain carries TRBV6-6 and TRBJ2-3, with D perhaps matching TRBD2 (5 bases). Trimming left V 7 bases short and J 3 bases short, with 14 bases between. In germline, CDR1 is MNHNY, CDR2 SVGAGI (reference sequence). The CDR3 has 14 amino acids. CDR3 in DNA: TGTGCCAGCAACCAACCCTCGGGAACAGATACGCAGTATTTT. Translating gives CASNQPSGTDTQYF.

This clonotype was seen a few times. CDR3 region: CASSWTRNTEAFF. The CDR3 DNA reads TGTGCCAGCAGCTGGACTCGGAACACTGAAGCTTTCTTT. The genes are TRBV27 and TRBJ1-1; D gene unclear. V lost 6 bases, J lost 1 base, and 9 bases lay in between. This CDR3 spans 13 amino acids. The germline V gene has CDR1 MNHEY and CDR2 SMNVEV (reference sequence).

This clonotype was picked up many times. This rearrangement joins TRBV27 to TRBJ1-1; D perhaps matches TRBD1 (5 bases). V was trimmed by 6 bases and J by 3 bases, leaving 8 bases between them. The CDR3 spans 12 residues. CDR1 MNHEY and CDR2 SMNVEV come from the germline V gene (reference sequence). CDR3 in DNA: TGTGCCAGCAGGGGGCGGTACACTGAAGCTTTCTTT. Its protein is CASRGRYTEAFF.

This clonotype has ten or more counts. The gene calls are TRBV7-3 and TRBJ2-7; the D is unclear. Germline V CDR1 and CDR2: SGHTA, FQGTGA. CDR3 size: 13 residues. V lost 0 bases to trimming and J lost 5 bases, with 8 bases between them. The CDR3 DNA follows: TGTGCCAGCAGCTTAACGTTCCAGAACGAGCAGTACTTC. It specifies CASSLTFQNEQYF.

There are a few counts of this clonotype. V gene TRBV5-1 combines with J gene TRBJ2-1; no clear D gene. The germline gives CDR1 SGHRS, CDR2 YFSETQ. The CDR3 is 16 amino acids. Trimming took off 0 bases at V and 0 bases at J, with 10 bases between the two ends. CDR3 coding DNA: TGCGCCAGCAGCTTGGGAGTTGGAGCCTCCTACAATGAGCAGTTCTTC. It yields the protein CASSLGVGASYNEQFF.

This clonotype has at least ten counts. The chain couples TRBV9 to TRBJ2-1; unclear D gene. Germline V gives CDR1 SGDLS, CDR2 YYNGEE. The germline V and J ends were trimmed by 0 bases and 13 bases, with 14 bases remaining between them. This CDR3 comprises 13 residues. CDR3 protein: CASSVGAGYLQFF. CDR3 DNA sequence: TGTGCCAGCAGCGTAGGGGCAGGCTATCTCCAGTTCTTC.

This clonotype was observed a handful of times. The chain employs TRBV12-3 or TRBV12-4 and TRBJ1-1; 9 bases agree with TRBD1. Trimming took 5 bases from V and 7 from J; bases not matched to a gene: 8. This CDR3 region has 14 residues. The CDR3 nucleotides read TGTGCCAGCAGTCCTGGGACAGGGCTGCGTGAAGCTTTCTTT. Its translation is CASSPGTGLREAFF.

This clonotype occurred a few times. The junction and the germline gene differ at one end; a read error may be behind it. In nucleotides, the CDR3 is TGTGCTAGCAGCTTAACTCCAGGAGGGGGAGGAGAGACCCAGTACTTC. This sequence encodes CASSLTPGGGGETQYF. The J gene is TRBJ2-5, the V gene TRBV7-7; either TRBD1 or TRBD2 may fit D (6 bases each). The germline CDR1 and CDR2 sequences are SSHAT and FNYEAQ (reference sequence). The CDR3 consists of 16 residues.

This clonotype was observed a handful of times. The V and J genes are TRBV20-1 and TRBJ2-3; TRBD2 might be the D (7 bases). CDR3 size: 13 residues. The germline V gene encodes CDR1 DFQATT and CDR2 SNEGSKA (reference sequence). Trimming left V 7 bases short and J 0 bases short, with 11 bases between. In nucleotides, the CDR3 is TGCAGTGAAGGCGGGGGCAGCACAGATACGCAGTATTTT. Translating gives CSEGGGSTDTQYF.

Concerning this clonotype itself: Sequence at one end of the junction differs from germline and may be a read error. The rearrangement uses TRBV6-5 and TRBJ2-5; D tentatively fits TRBD1 or TRBD2 (5 bases each). CDR3 length: 14 residues. CDR1 is MNHEY and CDR2 is SVGAGI in the germline V gene. CDR3 nucleotide sequence: TGTGCCGGCAGTTATGCCGGGACGAGGGAGACCCAGTACTTC. Protein: CAGSYAGTRETQYF.